This T cell receptor beta chain was identified during a study of blood T cell repertoires in COVID-19. Turning to the study itself: T cells, B-cell-depleted T cells, or PBMCs supplied cDNA or gDNA.

CDR1 is MNHNS and CDR2 is SASEGT in the germline V gene. V lost 1 base to trimming and J lost 4 bases, with 13 bases between them. CDR3 size: 15 residues. TCRdb's copy holds only in-frame clones and misses some; the assay was immunoSEQ multiplex PCR. The table has roughly 160,000 clones, 85% seen once; the top ten hold around 8%. This clone appeared once. The receptor's source is a woman aged 80 or older with COVID-19, enrolled during active disease. The chain is built from TRBV6-1 and TRBJ2-5; D possibly corresponds to TRBD1 (5 bases). The sequenced sample was peripheral blood. The CDR3 bases are TGTGCCAGCAGTGAAGGAGGACACACCAGAGAGACCCAGTACTTC. The encoded protein is CASSEGGHTRETQYF.